One T cell receptor (beta chain) is described in this entry. Authors' data handling: Reference gene primers were amplified, and this amplification served to estimate nucleated cell counts. Clones were sequenced by immunoSEQ multiplex PCR, and TCRdb holds only the in-frame ones, with some missing. V and J calls and clone size are given by that table; D and trimming were obtained from the DNA. The table lists more than 200,000 clones, approximately 89% of them singletons. These data originate in a study of blood T cell repertoires in COVID-19. The wider study: The analysed material was cDNA or gDNA that came from T cells, B-cell-depleted T cells, or PBMCs.

The clonotype originates from a young woman with COVID-19, enrolled during active disease. Source material: peripheral blood.

CDR3 in DNA: TGTGCCAGCAGTCTAATAGCGGGAGGGAACAATGAGCAGTTCTTC. Amino acid sequence: CASSLIAGGNNEQFF. The V and J genes are TRBV27 and TRBJ2-1; 11 nucleotides align to TRBD2. The length of the CDR3 is 15 residues. Unmatched junction bases numbered 5, after V lost 5 bases and J lost 5 bases. Germline assignment: CDR1 MNHEY and CDR2 SMNVEV (reference sequence).